One sample yielded the 4 T cell receptor beta chains listed below, sequenced in a study of neurological immune-mediated disorders. A single record per CDR3 protein comes from TCRdb applying MiXCR to the 5' RACE reads. Of more than 55,000 distinct CDR3 sequences detected, around a tenth appear once; the ten largest clones hold roughly an eighth. Time point given: longitudinal time-point 2. Sequencing used PBMCs. The receptors shown here come from a man aged 30 to 39 in good health.

As for this clonotype: Relative to the germline gene, one junction end is altered; a read error may explain this. The CDR3 loop reads CSVGASGSSKTQYF. CDR3 nucleotides: TGCAGTGTTGGGGCTAGCGGGAGTTCGAAGACCCAGTACTTC. V is TRBV29-1 and J is TRBJ2-5; 10 nucleotides align to TRBD2. The germline V gene has CDR1 SQVTM and CDR2 ANQGSEA. This CDR3 has 14 amino acids.

The chain uses TRBV5-1 and TRBJ2-1; D is uncertain. This CDR3 comprises 14 residues. V gave up 4 bases and J gave up 1 base, with 9 bases separating them. Germline CDR1 SGHRS, CDR2 YFSETQ. The CDR3 nucleotides read TGCGCCAGCAGCAGCTACAGTTCCTACAATGAGCAGTTCTTC. Amino acid sequence: CASSSYSSYNEQFF.

This clonotype was recorded at least ten times. The chain carries TRBV3-1 and TRBJ1-1; D uncertain. The ends were cut back, 4 bases at V and 2 bases at J, with 8 bases in the middle. CDR1 LGHDT and CDR2 YNNKEL come from the germline V gene (reference sequence). The CDR3 has 13 residues. This CDR3 is CASSRLGNTEAFF. The CDR3 nucleotides read TGTGCCAGCAGCCGCTTAGGAAACACTGAAGCTTTCTTT. Filled out from reference TRBV3-1 and TRBJ1-1, the complete variable domain reads DTAVSQTPKYLVTQMGNDKSIKCEQNLGHDTMYWYKQDSKKFLKIMFSYNNKELIINETVPNRFSPKSPDKAHLNLHINSLELGDSAVYFCASSRLGNTEAFFGQGTRLTVV.

Remarks on this clonotype: It may be a read error: a sequence one base away is much more abundant. This chain joins TRBV4-1 and TRBJ2-3; tentatively, D is TRBD1 (6 bases). The CDR3 runs to 16 residues. V lost 2 bases and J lost 7, with 19 bases in between. Germline CDR1 and CDR2: MGHRA and YSYEKL. As DNA, the CDR3 is TGCGCCAGCAGCCAATTCAAGGGGGACGAGGAATATACGCAGTATTTT. It encodes CASSQFKGDEEYTQYF.